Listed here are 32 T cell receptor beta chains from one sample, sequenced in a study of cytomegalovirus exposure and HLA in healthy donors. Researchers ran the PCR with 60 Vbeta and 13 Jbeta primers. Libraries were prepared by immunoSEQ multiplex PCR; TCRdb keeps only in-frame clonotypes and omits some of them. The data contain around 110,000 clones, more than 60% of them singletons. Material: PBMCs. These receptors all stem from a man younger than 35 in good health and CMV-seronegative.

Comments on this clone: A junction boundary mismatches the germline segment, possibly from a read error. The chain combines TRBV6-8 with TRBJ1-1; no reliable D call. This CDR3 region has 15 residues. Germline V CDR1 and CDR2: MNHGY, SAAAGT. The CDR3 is CASSYSAAPNAEAFF. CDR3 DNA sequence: TGTGCCAGCAGTTACTCGGCGGCACCGAACGCTGAAGCTTTCTTT.

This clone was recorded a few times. The CDR3 nucleotides read TGCGCCAGCAGCCAAGGGGGCAGCCCAAACACCATATATTTT. Protein product: CASSQGGSPNTIYF. The chain uses TRBV4-1 and TRBJ1-3, with D possibly being TRBD1 (5 bases). CDR1 MGHRA and CDR2 YSYEKL come from the germline V gene. V shed 1 base and J shed 6 bases, with 10 bases lying between them. The CDR3 runs to 14 residues.

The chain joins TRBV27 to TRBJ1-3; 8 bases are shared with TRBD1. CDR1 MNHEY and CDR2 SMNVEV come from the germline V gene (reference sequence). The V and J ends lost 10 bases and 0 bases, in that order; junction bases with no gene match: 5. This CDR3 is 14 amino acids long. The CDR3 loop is CATKQGVSGNTIYF. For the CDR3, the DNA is TGTGCCACCAAACAGGGGGTCTCTGGAAACACCATATATTTT.

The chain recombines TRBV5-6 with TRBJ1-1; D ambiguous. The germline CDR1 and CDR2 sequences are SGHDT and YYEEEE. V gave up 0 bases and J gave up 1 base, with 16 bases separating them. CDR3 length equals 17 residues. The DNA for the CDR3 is TGTGCCAGCAGCTTGGGGGCGGGGTCGCCCGGGAACACTGAAGCTTTCTTT. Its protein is CASSLGAGSPGNTEAFF. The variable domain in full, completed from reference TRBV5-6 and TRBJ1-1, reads DAGVTQSPTHLIKTRGQQVTLRCSPKSGHDTVSWYQQALGQGPQFIFQYYEEEERQRGNFPDRFSGHQFPNYSSELNVNALLLGDSALYLCASSLGAGSPGNTEAFFGQGTRLTVV.

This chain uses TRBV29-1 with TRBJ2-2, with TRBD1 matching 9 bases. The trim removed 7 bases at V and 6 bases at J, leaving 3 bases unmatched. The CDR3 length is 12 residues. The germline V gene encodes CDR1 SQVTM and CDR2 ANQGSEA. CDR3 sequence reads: CSAGQGAGELFF. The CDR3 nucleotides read TGCAGCGCGGGACAGGGCGCCGGGGAGCTGTTTTTT.

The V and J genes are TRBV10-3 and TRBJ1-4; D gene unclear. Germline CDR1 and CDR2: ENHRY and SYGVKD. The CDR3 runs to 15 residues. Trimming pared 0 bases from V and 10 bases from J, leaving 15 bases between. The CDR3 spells CAISESPGVEGKLFF. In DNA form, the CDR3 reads TGTGCCATCAGTGAGTCGCCGGGTGTCGAGGGAAAACTGTTTTTT.

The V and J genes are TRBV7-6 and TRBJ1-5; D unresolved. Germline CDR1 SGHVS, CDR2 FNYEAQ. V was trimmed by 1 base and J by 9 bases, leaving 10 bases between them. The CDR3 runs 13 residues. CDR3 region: CASSLGPRRPQHF. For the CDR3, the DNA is TGTGCCAGCAGCTTAGGCCCCAGGCGGCCCCAGCATTTT.

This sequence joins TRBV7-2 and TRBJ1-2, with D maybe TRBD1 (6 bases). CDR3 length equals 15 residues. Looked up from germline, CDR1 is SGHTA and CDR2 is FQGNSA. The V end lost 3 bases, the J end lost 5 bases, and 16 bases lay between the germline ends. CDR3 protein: CASSLSTGRFYGYTF. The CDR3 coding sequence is TGTGCCAGCAGCTTGTCGACAGGCAGATTTTATGGCTACACCTTC.

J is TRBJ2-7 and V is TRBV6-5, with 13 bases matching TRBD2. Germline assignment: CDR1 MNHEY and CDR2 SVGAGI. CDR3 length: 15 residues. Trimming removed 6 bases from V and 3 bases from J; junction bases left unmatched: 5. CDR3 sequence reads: CASSRGTSGNYEQYF. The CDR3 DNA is TGTGCCAGCAGCCGAGGGACTAGCGGGAACTACGAGCAGTACTTC.

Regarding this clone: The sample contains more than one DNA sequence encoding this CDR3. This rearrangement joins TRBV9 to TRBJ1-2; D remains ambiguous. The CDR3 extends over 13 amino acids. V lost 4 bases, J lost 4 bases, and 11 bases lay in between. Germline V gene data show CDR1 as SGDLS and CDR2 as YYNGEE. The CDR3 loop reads CASSRSRVYGYTF. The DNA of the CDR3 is TGTGCCAGCAGCCGTAGTAGAGTCTATGGCTACACCTTC.

The CDR3 here is CASSDVRTNEKLFF. The DNA of the CDR3 is TGTGCCAGCAGTGATGTCAGAACTAATGAAAAACTGTTTTTT. The chain is built from TRBV6-1 and TRBJ1-4; D call uncertain. The germline V and J ends were trimmed by 3 bases and 1 base, with 6 bases remaining between them. The CDR3 is made up of 14 amino acids. The germline gives CDR1 MNHNS, CDR2 SASEGT.

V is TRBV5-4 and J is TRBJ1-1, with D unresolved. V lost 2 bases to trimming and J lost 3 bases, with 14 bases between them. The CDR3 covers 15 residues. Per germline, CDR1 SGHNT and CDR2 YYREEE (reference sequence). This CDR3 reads CASSLGGLRDTEAFF. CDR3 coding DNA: TGTGCCAGCAGCTTAGGAGGGCTGAGGGACACTGAAGCTTTCTTT.

The CDR3 spells CASSLQAGVFLYGYTF. The CDR3 coding sequence is TGTGCCAGCAGCCTTCAAGCCGGGGTCTTCTTGTATGGCTACACCTTC. This chain joins TRBV5-8 and TRBJ1-2; D remains ambiguous. V lost 4 bases and J 5 bases, leaving 21 bases between the germline ends. The CDR3 extends over 16 amino acids. The germline V gene has CDR1 SGHTS and CDR2 YDEGEE.

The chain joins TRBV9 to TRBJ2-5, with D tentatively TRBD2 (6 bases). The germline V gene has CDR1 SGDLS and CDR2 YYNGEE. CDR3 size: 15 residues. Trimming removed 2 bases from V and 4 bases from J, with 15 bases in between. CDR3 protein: CASSVGGSISETQYF. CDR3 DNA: TGTGCCAGCAGCGTCGGGGGATCTATTTCAGAGACCCAGTACTTC.

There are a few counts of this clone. CDR3 nucleotide sequence: TGCGCCAGCAGTGAGAGAGGGTCTGAAGCTTTCTTT. Translating it yields CASSERGSEAFF. The rearrangement links TRBV10-1 to TRBJ1-1; D unresolved. Germline V gives CDR1 WNHNN, CDR2 SYGVQD (reference sequence). The CDR3 has 12 residues. The V end was cut by 2 bases, the J end by 6 bases, with 7 bases between.

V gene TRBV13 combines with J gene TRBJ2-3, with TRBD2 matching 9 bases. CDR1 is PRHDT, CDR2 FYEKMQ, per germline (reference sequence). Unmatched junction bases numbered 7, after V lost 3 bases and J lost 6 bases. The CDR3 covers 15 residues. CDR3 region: CASSLPRGRVDTQYF. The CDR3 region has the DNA TGTGCCAGCAGCTTGCCCCGCGGGAGGGTGGATACGCAGTATTTT.

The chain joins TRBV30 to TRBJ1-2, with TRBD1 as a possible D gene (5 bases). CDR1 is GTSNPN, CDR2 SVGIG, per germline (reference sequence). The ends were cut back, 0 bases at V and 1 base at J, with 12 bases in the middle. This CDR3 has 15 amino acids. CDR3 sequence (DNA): TGTGCCTGGAGTGTACGTGTCAGGGATAACTATGGCTACACCTTC. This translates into CAWSVRVRDNYGYTF.

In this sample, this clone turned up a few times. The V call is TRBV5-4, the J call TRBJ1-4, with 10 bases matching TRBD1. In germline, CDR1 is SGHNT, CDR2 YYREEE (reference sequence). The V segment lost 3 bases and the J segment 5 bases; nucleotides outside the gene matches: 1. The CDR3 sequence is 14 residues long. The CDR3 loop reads CASSSGQGNEKLFF. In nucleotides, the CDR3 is TGTGCCAGCAGCTCGGGACAGGGGAATGAAAAACTGTTTTTT. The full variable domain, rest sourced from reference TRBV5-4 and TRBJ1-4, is ETGVTQSPTHLIKTRGQQVTLRCSSQSGHNTVSWYQQALGQGPQFIFQYYREEENGRGNFPPRFSGLQFPNYSSELNVNALELDDSALYLCASSSGQGNEKLFFGSGTQLSVL.

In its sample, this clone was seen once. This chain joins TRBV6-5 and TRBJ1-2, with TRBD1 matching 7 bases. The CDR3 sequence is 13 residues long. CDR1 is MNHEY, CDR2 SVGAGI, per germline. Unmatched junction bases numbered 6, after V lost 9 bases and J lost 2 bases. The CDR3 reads CASRDRTNYGYTF. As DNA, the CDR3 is TGTGCCAGTCGGGACAGAACCAACTATGGCTACACCTTC.

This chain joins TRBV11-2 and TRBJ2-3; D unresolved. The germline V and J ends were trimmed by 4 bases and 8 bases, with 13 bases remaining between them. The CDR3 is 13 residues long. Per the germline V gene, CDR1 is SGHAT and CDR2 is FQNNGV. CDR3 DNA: TGTGCCAGCAGCTCCCCTTTACTATCTACGCAGTATTTT. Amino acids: CASSSPLLSTQYF.

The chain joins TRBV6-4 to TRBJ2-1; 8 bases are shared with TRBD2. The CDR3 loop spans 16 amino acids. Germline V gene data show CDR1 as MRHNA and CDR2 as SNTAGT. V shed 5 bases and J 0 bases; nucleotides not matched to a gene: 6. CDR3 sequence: CASSRAGTSSYNEQFF. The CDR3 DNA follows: TGTGCCAGCAGTCGGGCCGGGACTAGCTCCTACAATGAGCAGTTCTTC.

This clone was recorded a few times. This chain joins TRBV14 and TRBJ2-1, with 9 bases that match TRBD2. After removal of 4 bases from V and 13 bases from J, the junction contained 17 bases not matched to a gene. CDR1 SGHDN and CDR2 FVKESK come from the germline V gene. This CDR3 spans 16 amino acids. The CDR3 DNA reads TGTGCCAGCAGCCCCCCCCCTAGCGGGAAAAGTAGGGATCAGTTCTTC. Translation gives CASSPPPSGKSRDQFF.

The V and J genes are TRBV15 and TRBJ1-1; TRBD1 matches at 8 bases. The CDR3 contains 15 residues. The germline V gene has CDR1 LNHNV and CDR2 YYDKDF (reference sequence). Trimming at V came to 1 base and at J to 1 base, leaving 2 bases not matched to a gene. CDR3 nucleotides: TGTGCCACCAGCAGAGGACAGGGGACGAACACTGAAGCTTTCTTT. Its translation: CATSRGQGTNTEAFF.

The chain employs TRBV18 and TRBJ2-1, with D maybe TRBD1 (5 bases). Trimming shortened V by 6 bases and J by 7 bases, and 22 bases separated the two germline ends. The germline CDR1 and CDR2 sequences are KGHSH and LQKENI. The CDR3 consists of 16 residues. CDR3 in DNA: TGTGCCAGCTCCAACGGGCACAGTCAGGGTTGGAATGAGCAGTTCTTC. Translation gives CASSNGHSQGWNEQFF.

CDR3 loop: CASGTGTGGDYGYTF. The CDR3 coding sequence is TGTGCCAGCGGAACCGGGACAGGGGGTGACTATGGCTACACCTTC. This chain connects TRBV6-5 to TRBJ1-2; 11 bases agree with TRBD1. The J segment lost 3 bases and the V segment lost 8 bases, leaving 8 bases of the junction unmatched. The CDR3 contains 15 residues. The germline CDR1 and CDR2 sequences are MNHEY and SVGAGI.

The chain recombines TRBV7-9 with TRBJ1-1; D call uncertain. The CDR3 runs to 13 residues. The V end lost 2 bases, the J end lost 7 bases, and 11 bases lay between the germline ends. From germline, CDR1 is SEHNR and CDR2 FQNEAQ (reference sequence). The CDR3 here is CASSLNGNGEAFF. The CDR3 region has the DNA TGTGCCAGCAGCTTAAACGGGAACGGTGAAGCTTTCTTT.

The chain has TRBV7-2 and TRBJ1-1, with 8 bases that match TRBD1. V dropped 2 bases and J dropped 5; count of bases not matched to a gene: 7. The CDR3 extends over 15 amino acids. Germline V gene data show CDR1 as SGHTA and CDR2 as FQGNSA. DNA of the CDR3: TGTGCCAGCAGCTTAATGCAGGGGGCGAGTACTGAAGCTTTCTTT. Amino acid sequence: CASSLMQGASTEAFF.

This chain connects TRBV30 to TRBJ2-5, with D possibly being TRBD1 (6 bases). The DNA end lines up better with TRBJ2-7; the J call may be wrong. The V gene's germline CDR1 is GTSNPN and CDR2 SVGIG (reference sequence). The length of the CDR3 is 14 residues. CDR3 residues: CAWSVPTGTYEQYF. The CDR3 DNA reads TGTGCCTGGAGTGTCCCCACAGGGACCTACGAGCAGTACTTC.

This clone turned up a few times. This CDR3 reads CASSFAVNTEAFF. CDR3 DNA: TGCGCCAGCAGCTTTGCAGTCAACACTGAAGCTTTCTTT. The chain joins TRBV5-1 to TRBJ1-1; D remains ambiguous. V gave up 2 bases and J gave up 2 bases, with 7 bases separating them. The CDR3 runs to 13 residues. In germline, CDR1 is SGHRS, CDR2 YFSETQ.

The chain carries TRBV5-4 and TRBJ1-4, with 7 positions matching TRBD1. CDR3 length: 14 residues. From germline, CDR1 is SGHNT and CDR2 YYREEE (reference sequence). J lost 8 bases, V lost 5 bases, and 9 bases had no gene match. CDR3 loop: CASSQGQLREKLFF. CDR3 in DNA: TGTGCCAGCAGTCAGGGACAGCTAAGAGAAAAACTGTTTTTT.

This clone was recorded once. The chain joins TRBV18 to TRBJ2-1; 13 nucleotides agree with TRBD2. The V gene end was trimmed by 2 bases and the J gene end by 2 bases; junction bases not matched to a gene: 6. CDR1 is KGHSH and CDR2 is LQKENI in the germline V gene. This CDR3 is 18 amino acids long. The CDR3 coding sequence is TGTGCCAGCTCACCAAAAAGACTAGCGGGGGGTCCCTACAATGAGCAGTTCTTC. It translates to CASSPKRLAGGPYNEQFF.

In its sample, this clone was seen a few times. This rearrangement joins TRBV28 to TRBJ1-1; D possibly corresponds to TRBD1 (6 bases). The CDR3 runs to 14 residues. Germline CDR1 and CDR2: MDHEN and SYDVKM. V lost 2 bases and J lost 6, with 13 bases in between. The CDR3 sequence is CASSLQTRGSEAFF. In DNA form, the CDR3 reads TGTGCCAGCAGTTTACAGACCAGGGGCTCTGAAGCTTTCTTT.